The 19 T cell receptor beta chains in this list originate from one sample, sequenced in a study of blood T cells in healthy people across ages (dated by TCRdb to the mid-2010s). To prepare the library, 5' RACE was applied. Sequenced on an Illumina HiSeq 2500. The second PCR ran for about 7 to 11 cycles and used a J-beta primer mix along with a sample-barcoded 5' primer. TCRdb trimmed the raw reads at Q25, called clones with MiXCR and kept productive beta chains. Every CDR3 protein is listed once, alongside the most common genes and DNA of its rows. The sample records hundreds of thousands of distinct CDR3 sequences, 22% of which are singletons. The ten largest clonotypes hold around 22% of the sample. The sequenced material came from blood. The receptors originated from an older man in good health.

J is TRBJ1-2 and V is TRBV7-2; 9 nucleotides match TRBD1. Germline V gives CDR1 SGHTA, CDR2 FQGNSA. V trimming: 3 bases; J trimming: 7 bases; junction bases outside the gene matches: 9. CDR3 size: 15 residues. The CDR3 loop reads CASSFFGQGFRGYTF. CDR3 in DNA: TGTGCCAGCAGCTTTTTCGGACAGGGGTTCCGTGGCTACACCTTC. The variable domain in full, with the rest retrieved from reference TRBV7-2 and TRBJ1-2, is GAGVSQSPSNKVTEKGKDVELRCDPISGHTALYWYRQSLGQGLEFLIYFQGNSAPDKSGLPSDRFSAERTGGSVSTLTIQRTQQEDSAVYLCASSFFGQGFRGYTFGSGTRLTVV.

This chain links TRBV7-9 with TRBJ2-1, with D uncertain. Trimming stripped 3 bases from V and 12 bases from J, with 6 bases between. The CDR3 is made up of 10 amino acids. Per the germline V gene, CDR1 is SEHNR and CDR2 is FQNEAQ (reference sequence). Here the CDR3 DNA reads TGTGCCAGCAGCTTTCACTCGCAGTTCTTC. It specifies CASSFHSQFF.

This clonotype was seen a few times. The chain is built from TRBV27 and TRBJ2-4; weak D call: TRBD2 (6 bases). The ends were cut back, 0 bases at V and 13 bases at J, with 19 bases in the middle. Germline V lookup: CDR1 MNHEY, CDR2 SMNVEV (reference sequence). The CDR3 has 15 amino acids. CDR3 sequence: CASSLSSRLVQQQYF. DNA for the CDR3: TGTGCCAGCAGTTTATCCTCACGACTAGTTCAACAACAGTACTTC.

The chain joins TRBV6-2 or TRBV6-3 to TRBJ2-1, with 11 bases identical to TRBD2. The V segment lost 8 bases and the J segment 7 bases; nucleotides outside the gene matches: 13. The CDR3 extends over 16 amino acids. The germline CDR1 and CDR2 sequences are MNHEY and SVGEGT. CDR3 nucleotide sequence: TGTGCCAGCCGAACCCTGACTAGCGGGAAGGGGAATGAGCAGTTCTTC. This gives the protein CASRTLTSGKGNEQFF.

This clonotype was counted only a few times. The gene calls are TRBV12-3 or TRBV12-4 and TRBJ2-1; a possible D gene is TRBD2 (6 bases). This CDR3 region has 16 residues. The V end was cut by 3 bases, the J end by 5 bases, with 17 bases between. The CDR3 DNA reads TGTGCCAGCAGTTTCCCACGGGTAGGACTACACAATGAGCAGTTCTTC. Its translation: CASSFPRVGLHNEQFF.

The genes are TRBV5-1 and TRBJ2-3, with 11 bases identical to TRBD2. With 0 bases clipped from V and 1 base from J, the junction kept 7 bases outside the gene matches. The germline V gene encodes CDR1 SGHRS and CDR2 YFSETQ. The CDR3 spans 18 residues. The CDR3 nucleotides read TGCGCCAGCAGCTTGGGGTTTAGCGGGAGGGCCGGCACAGATACGCAGTATTTT. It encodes CASSLGFSGRAGTDTQYF.

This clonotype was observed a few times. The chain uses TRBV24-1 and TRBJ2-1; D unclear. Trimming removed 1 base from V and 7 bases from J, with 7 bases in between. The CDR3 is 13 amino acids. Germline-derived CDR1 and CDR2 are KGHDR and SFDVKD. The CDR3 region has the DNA TGTGCCACCAGTGATTTTCCCTTGAATGAGCAGTTCTTC. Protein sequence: CATSDFPLNEQFF.

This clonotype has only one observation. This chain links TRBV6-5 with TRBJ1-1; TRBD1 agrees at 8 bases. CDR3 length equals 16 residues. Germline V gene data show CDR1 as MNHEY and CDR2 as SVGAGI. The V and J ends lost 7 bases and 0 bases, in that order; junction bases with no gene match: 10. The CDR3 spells CASTGGQGRMNTEAFF. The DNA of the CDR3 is TGTGCCAGCACTGGAGGACAGGGCAGGATGAACACTGAAGCTTTCTTT.

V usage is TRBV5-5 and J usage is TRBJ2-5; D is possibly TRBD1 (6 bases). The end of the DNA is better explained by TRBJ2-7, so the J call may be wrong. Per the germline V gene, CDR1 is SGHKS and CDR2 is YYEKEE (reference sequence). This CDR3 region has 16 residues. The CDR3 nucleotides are TGTGCCAGCAGCTTGGCCTCGGGGACACTTTCCTACGAGCAGTACTTC. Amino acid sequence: CASSLASGTLSYEQYF.

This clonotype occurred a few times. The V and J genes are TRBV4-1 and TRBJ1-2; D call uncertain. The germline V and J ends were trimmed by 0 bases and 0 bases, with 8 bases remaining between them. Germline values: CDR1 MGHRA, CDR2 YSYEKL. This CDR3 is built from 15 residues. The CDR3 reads CASSQEARSNYGYTF. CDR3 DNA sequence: TGCGCCAGCAGCCAAGAGGCCCGATCTAACTATGGCTACACCTTC.

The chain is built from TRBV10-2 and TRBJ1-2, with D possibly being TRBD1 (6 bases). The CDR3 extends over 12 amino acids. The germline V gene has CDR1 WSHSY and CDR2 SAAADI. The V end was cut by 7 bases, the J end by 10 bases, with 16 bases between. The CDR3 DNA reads TGCGCCAGCACCCGGGAGGGACAAACCTACACCTTC. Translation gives CASTREGQTYTF.

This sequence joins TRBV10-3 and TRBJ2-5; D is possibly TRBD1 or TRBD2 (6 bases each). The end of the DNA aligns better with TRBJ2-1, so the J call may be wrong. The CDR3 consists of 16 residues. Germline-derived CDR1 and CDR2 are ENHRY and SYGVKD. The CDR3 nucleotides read TGTGCCATCAGTGAGGGGGGGCTTAAAAGTTGGCATGAGCAGTTCTTC. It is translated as CAISEGGLKSWHEQFF.

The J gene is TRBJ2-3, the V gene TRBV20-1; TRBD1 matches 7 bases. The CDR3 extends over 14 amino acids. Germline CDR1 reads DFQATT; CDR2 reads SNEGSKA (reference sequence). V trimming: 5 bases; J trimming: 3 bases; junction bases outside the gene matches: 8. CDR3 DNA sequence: TGCAGTGCTGGACAGGATTCCGGGACAGATACGCAGTATTTT. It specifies CSAGQDSGTDTQYF.

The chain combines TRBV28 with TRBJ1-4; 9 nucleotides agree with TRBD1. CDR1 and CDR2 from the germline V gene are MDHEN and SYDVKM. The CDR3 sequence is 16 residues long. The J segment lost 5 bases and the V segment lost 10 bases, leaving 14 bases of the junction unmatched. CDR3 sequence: CAISQGAGAVNEKLFF. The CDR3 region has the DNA TGTGCCATCTCACAGGGGGCCGGGGCCGTGAATGAAAAACTGTTTTTT.

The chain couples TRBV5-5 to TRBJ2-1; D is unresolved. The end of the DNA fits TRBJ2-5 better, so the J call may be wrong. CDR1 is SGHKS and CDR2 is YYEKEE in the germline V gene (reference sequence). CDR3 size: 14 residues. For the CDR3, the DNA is TGTGCCAGCAGCTCCGGGCCCAGGCCGGAGACCCAGTACTTC. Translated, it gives CASSSGPRPETQYF.

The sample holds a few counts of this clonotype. The CDR3: CASSSSSGGPDTQYF. DNA for the CDR3: TGTGCCAGCAGCTCGTCTAGCGGGGGCCCAGATACGCAGTATTTT. The genes are TRBV13 and TRBJ2-3; 10 positions match TRBD2. The CDR3 length is 15 residues. Germline CDR1 PRHDT, CDR2 FYEKMQ (reference sequence). V lost 4 bases and J lost 4; bases outside the gene matches: 5.

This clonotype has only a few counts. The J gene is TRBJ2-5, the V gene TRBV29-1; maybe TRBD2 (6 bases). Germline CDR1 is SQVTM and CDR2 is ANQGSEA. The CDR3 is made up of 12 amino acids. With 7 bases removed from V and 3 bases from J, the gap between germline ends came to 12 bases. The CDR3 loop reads CSGGTVKETQYF. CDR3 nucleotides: TGCAGCGGCGGGACGGTCAAAGAGACCCAGTACTTC. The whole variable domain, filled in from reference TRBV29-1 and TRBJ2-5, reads SAVISQKPSRDICQRGTSLTIQCQVDSQVTMMFWYRQQPGQSLTLIATANQGSEATYESGFVIDKFPISRPNLTFSTLTVSNMSPEDSSIYLCSGGTVKETQYFGPGTRLLVL.

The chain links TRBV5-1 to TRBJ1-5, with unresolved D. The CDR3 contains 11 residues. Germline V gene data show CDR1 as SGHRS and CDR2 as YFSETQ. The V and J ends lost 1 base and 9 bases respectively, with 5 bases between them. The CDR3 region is CASSLSTPQHF. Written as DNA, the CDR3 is TGCGCCAGCAGCTTGTCGACGCCCCAGCATTTT.

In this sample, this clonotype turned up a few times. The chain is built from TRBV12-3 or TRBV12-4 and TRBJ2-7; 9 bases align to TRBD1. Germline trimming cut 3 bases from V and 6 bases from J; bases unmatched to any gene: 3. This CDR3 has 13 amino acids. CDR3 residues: CASSFRQGGEQYF. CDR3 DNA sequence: TGTGCCAGCAGTTTCAGACAGGGGGGCGAGCAGTACTTC.